Listed below are T cell receptor beta chains from one sample, sequenced in a study of T-cell memory formation after mild COVID-19. TCRdb reanalysed the 5' RACE reads using MiXCR and keeps one entry per CDR3 protein. This sample yields 350,000 to 450,000 distinct CDR3 sequences, of which 15% to 25% are seen a single time; around 9.2% belongs to the top ten. Sequences were obtained from PBMCs or a T cell subset sorted from them (not recorded which). These receptors came from an adult woman who had mild COVID-19 (a few samples of this study predate the infection). Cell type and time point are not known. The CDR3 runs from the conserved cysteine through the conserved F or W. The order of the fields is clone size, J gene, D gene, V gene, CDR3 protein, CDR3 DNA. The D gene is left open where the match is weak. Some rows have no size entry. The others give once, few or many, or a class for an expanded clone.

NA TRBJ1-1 NA TRBV25-1 CASSGAGGEAFF TGTGCCAGCAGTGGTGCGGGGGGTGAAGCTTTCTTT
few TRBJ2-7 TRBD2 TRBV15 CATSRAAGPYEQYF TGTGCCACCAGCAGAGCAGCGGGGCCCTACGAGCAGTACTTC
NA TRBJ2-6 NA TRBV12-3/TRBV12-4 CASSLRAAGANVLTF TGTGCCAGCAGTTTAAGGGCGGCTGGGGCCAACGTCCTGACTTTC
many TRBJ1-5 TRBD1 TRBV7-9 CASGTGGNQPQHF TGTGCCAGCGGAACAGGGGGCAATCAGCCCCAGCATTTT
NA TRBJ2-1 NA TRBV12-3/TRBV12-4 CASSPGGRAGFF TGTGCCAGCAGTCCAGGCGGCAGGGCTGGGTTCTTC
few TRBJ2-3 TRBD2 TRBV11-2 CASSPRLAGGPGTDTQYF TGTGCCAGCAGCCCTCGGCTAGCGGGGGGACCCGGCACAGATACGCAGTATTTT
few TRBJ1-1 NA TRBV5-1 CASTSLSGATEAFF TGCGCCAGCACCTCCCTGTCGGGGGCCACTGAAGCTTTCTTT
many TRBJ2-4 NA TRBV12-3/TRBV12-4 CASSRGQTLAKNIQYF TGTGCCAGCAGCCGCGGACAGACACTAGCCAAAAACATTCAGTACTTC
NA TRBJ2-3 TRBD2 TRBV7-3 CASSSRAGKGTDTQYF TGTGCCAGCAGCTCCCGAGCGGGAAAGGGAACAGATACGCAGTATTTT
few TRBJ2-7 TRBD2 TRBV5-1 CASSSLGGREVYEQYF TGCGCCAGCAGCTCGCTGGGGGGGCGGGAGGTCTACGAGCAGTACTTC
many TRBJ2-1 NA TRBV12-3/TRBV12-4 CASSARLVTNEQFF TGTGCCAGCAGCGCCCGACTAGTTACCAATGAGCAGTTCTTC
NA TRBJ2-3 NA TRBV5-1 CASSLGQQYTDTQYF TGCGCCAGCAGCTTGGGCCAGCAGTACACAGATACGCAGTATTTT
NA TRBJ2-1 TRBD1 TRBV25-1 CASSMDRGDEQFF TGTGCCAGCAGTATGGACAGGGGAGATGAGCAGTTCTTC
NA TRBJ2-2 TRBD1 TRBV5-1 CASSLFPTGGTGELFF TGCGCCAGCAGCTTGTTTCCGACAGGGGGCACCGGGGAGCTGTTTTTT
once TRBJ2-5 TRBD1 TRBV11-2 CASSSDPRTGGETQYF TGTGCCAGCAGCTCCGACCCCCGGACAGGGGGAGAGACCCAGTACTTC
NA TRBJ2-5 NA TRBV28 CASTSAGSETQYF TGTGCCAGCACCTCCGCCGGTTCGGAGACCCAGTACTTC
NA TRBJ1-4 NA TRBV7-9 CASSLEGTVKLFF TGTGCCAGCAGCTTAGAGGGGACGGTAAAACTGTTTTTT
NA TRBJ2-1 NA TRBV5-1 CASSPRDSEQFF TGCGCCAGCAGCCCCAGGGATTCAGAGCAGTTCTTC
NA TRBJ2-2 NA TRBV19 CASSPSPRANTGELFF TGTGCCAGTAGTCCTAGTCCCAGGGCTAACACCGGGGAGCTGTTTTTT
NA TRBJ2-1 NA TRBV9 CASSAPAGASYNEQFF TGTGCCAGCAGCGCACCGGCTGGTGCCTCCTACAATGAGCAGTTCTTC
NA TRBJ1-1 TRBD1 TRBV18 CASSPTGEHTEAFF TGTGCCAGCTCACCAACAGGGGAGCACACTGAAGCTTTCTTT
few TRBJ2-1 TRBD2 TRBV11-2 CASRPLAGAYNEQFF TGTGCCAGCAGGCCCCTAGCGGGAGCCTACAATGAGCAGTTCTTC
NA TRBJ2-3 NA TRBV12-3/TRBV12-4 CASSPSGVGSGTDTQYF TGTGCCAGCAGCCCCTCGGGTGTCGGGAGTGGAACAGATACGCAGTATTTT
NA TRBJ2-5 NA TRBV2 CASSRMRRETQYF TGTGCCAGCTCCCGGATGAGGAGAGAGACCCAGTACTTC
few TRBJ2-4 TRBD1 TRBV7-2 CASSLAGPGQGRAKNIQYF TGTGCCAGCAGCTTAGCGGGTCCGGGACAGGGGCGAGCCAAAAACATTCAGTACTTC
NA TRBJ2-7 NA TRBV5-1 CASSLARTASYEQYF TGCGCCAGCAGCTTGGCCCGGACAGCGAGCTACGAGCAGTACTTC
few TRBJ2-1 TRBD2 TRBV20-1 CSAHTSGGYNEQFF TGCAGTGCTCACACTAGCGGGGGTTACAATGAGCAGTTCTTC